These T cell receptor beta chains were read from a single sample in a study of blood T cells in healthy people across ages. TCRdb re-called the 5' RACE reads through MiXCR, storing one row per CDR3 protein. The profile shows roughly 730,000 distinct CDR3 sequences, 56% of them singletons. The material sequenced was blood. These receptors were obtained from a man aged 40-49 years in good health. CDR3s include the opening cysteine and the closing phenylalanine or tryptophan. Fields, in order: V gene, J gene, CDR3 protein.

>TRBV12-3/TRBV12-4|TRBJ2-6
CASSPWTRVGPSGANVLTF
>TRBV7-3|TRBJ2-3
CASSSGLAGSTQYF
>TRBV5-1|TRBJ2-7
CASSLAGFPHEQYF
>TRBV20-1|TRBJ2-1
CSARIGQGDYNEQFF
>TRBV6-9|TRBJ2-3
CARRTGGSTDTQYF
>TRBV20-1|TRBJ2-1
CSARRNAPVRANEQFF
>TRBV10-3|TRBJ2-5
CAISEPSGGQETQYF
>TRBV28|TRBJ2-2
CATHREDTGELFF
>TRBV6-1|TRBJ2-7
CASRVGEGASYEQYF
>TRBV24-1|TRBJ2-3
CATSDPGLRGDTQYF
>TRBV7-2|TRBJ2-7
CASSFGERRGYEQYF
>TRBV29-1|TRBJ2-5
CSSTGALETQYF
>TRBV7-2|TRBJ2-7
CASSLELAGLSYEQYF
>TRBV20-1|TRBJ2-3
CSARELAQRTDTQYF
>TRBV6-1|TRBJ1-1
CASRERVRGFMNTEAFF